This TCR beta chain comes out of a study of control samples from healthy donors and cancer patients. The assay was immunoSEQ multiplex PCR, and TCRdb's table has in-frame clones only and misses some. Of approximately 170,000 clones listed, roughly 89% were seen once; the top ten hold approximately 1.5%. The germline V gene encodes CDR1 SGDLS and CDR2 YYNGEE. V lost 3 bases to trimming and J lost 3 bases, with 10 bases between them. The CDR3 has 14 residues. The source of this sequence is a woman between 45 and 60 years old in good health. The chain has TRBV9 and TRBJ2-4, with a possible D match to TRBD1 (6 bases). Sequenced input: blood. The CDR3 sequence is CASSDTGNKNIQYF. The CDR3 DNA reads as TGTGCCAGCAGCGATACAGGGAACAAAAACATTCAGTACTTC.